This T cell receptor (beta chain) was sequenced in a study of T cells in tuberculosis (dated by TCRdb to between 2017 and 2018). A note on the overall study: The study combined CD1B tetramers and high-throughput TCR immunosequencing to characterize T cells specific for the mycobacterial lipid antigen glucose monomycolate (GMM).

Study-level results and caveats: The stringent sort gate may have missed T cells binding the CD1B-GMM tetramer with low affinity.

PBMC were thawed, rested overnight, stained with a GMM-loaded CD1B tetramer, a Live/Dead dye and anti-CD3, and then sorted on a FACS Aria II. C32 glucose monomycolate purified from Rhodococcus equi was loaded onto CD1B tetramers. Before cryopreservation, the PBMC used for tetramer sorting had been depleted of CD14-expressing monocytes as part of a separate study. From each donor, about 100,000 tetramer-negative cells were sorted and analyzed together with the tetramer-positive cells. GMM-loaded CD1B tetramers were used to sort antigen-specific T cells from a handful of healthy South African adults. Including the terminal cysteine and phenylalanine, the CDR3 comprises 16 residues. Only the CDR3 DNA stays, 48 bases, in frame from base 1. CDR1 and CDR2 are read off the germline V gene (reference sequence) as MNHEY and SMNVEV. The junction shows trimming of 6 bases on V and 5 bases on J, and the gene matches do not reach 12 bases of it.

As to this clone: One base away there is no much larger clone; base qualities are not given.

TCR-alpha and TCR-beta chains were sequenced unpaired, so chain pairing information was not available. The immunoSEQ multiplex PCR assay was used to generate TCR libraries, with TCR-beta and/or TCR-alpha/delta assays applied to each sample. The amplified TCR libraries were sequenced on the Illumina high-throughput platform. The source study handled its data this way. Clustering and dimensionality reduction relied on pairwise TCRdist distances among GMM-specific receptors from T cells that were either sorted ex vivo or expanded in vitro. Sequence motifs, defined by gene usage and CDR3 content, were tested for enrichment in tetramer-positive compared with tetramer-negative populations. The clones in this table, taken by TCRdb from immuneACCESS, are in-frame only. Not every clone is retained; where verified, under half of the shortfall comes from an unresolved V gene, and the cause of the rest is unknown. Clonal size and the V and J genes are those of that table, whereas D and trimming came from the DNA. The sample profile shows 70,000 to 95,000 clones; approximately 91% of them were found once. Clones ranked in the top ten supply approximately 2% of the sample.

The chain joins TRBV27 to TRBJ2-5; 10 central bases correspond to TRBD1. This clonotype was obtained from an adult woman with latent tuberculosis. Sequenced: CD1b-GMM tetramer-negative cells sorted from PBMCs. The label giving this sample's cell subset or site can be read as: T cells not binding CD1B-GMM tetramer, sorted from same donor. The CDR3 corresponds to CASSIVGTGVGETQYF. The nucleotide sequence reads as follows: TGTGCCAGCAGCATAGTGGGGACAGGGGTAGGGGAGACCCAGTACTTC.